This record concerns one T cell receptor (beta chain) sequence. The source of the sample is a study of PD-1 blockade in mismatch repair-deficient tumors. TCRdb's table, derived via immunoSEQ multiplex PCR, lists solely in-frame clones and lacks some. The data contain 76,000 or so clones, approximately 81% of them singletons. PCR or immunohistochemistry showed mismatch repair deficiency in every enrolled patient. The sequence derives from an adult with mismatch repair-deficient cancer. The specimen was peripheral blood, collected 44 weeks after starting pembrolizumab.

The CDR3 nucleotides read TGTGCCAGCAGTTCCCCAACGGTGGCTTGGGGCTACACCTTC. The encoded protein is CASSSPTVAWGYTF. This chain connects TRBV6-1 to TRBJ1-2; D uncertain. The germline V gene has CDR1 MNHNS and CDR2 SASEGT. The V and J ends lost 5 bases and 8 bases respectively, with 18 bases between them. CDR3 length: 14 amino acids.